These 15 T cell receptor beta chains were sequenced from one sample in a study of tumor-infiltrating lymphocytes in primary liver carcinoma. Scientists recovered RNA and DNA together from approximately 20-30 mg of unsorted bulk tissue. cDNA specific to TCR beta was made from 500 ng of total RNA, with a constant-region primer employed for priming. Each TCR beta library was derived from three nested multiplex PCR rounds that employed slightly modified ARM-PCR. The two initial PCR rounds, 9 to 11 cycles each, used TRBV1-TRBV30 forward and C-beta reverse primers. TCRdb re-called the multiplex PCR reads through MiXCR, storing one row per CDR3 protein. The repertoire includes approximately 190,000 distinct CDR3 sequences, around four fifths of them detected once, and 18% sits in the top ten. The sequenced sample was tumor tissue from primary liver carcinoma. These receptors originate from a man aged 40-49 years with primary liver carcinoma and hepatitis B virus infection.

The gene calls are TRBV11-2 and TRBJ2-1; 9 bases match TRBD2. The CDR3 loop spans 16 amino acids. With 9 bases clipped from V and 9 bases from J, the junction kept 18 bases outside the gene matches. The V gene's germline CDR1 is SGHAT and CDR2 FQNNGV. The CDR3, as DNA: TGTGCCAGGAGCCTAGATCTCCTAGCGGGAATGATTGAGCAGTTCTTC. It encodes CARSLDLLAGMIEQFF.

With regard to this clonotype: A read error may be the cause here, since a much bigger clone is one base away. The genes are TRBV6-2 or TRBV6-3 and TRBJ2-1; 7 positions agree with TRBD1. CDR3 length: 15 amino acids. Germline loops: CDR1 MNHEY, CDR2 SVGEGT. The J segment lost 6 bases and the V segment lost 7 bases, leaving 12 bases of the junction unmatched. CDR3: CASISGGFGANEQFF. In DNA, the CDR3 is TGTGCCAGCATATCAGGGGGTTTCGGGGCCAATGAGCAGTTCTTC.

With respect to this clonotype: The junction departs from the called germline gene at one end, perhaps through a read error. The chain uses TRBV5-1 and TRBJ2-7; TRBD1 aligns across 9 bases. The CDR3 has 15 amino acids. The germline V gene encodes CDR1 SGHRS and CDR2 YFSETQ. The CDR3 protein is CASSSDRGFVYVQYF. The CDR3 region has the DNA TGCGCCAGCAGCAGTGACAGGGGGTTTGTCTACGTGCAGTACTTC.

Worth noting for this clonotype: One end of the junction is discordant with germline, which a read error may explain. The chain carries TRBV6-5 and TRBJ1-2; D not certain. This CDR3 is 13 amino acids long. Germline V gene data show CDR1 as MNHEY and CDR2 as SVGAGI. The CDR3 reads CTSSSRGIYGYTF. CDR3 DNA sequence: TGTACCAGCAGTTCGCGAGGTATTTATGGCTACACCTTC.

About this clonotype: One junction end disagrees with the germline gene, perhaps due to a read error. J is TRBJ2-7 and V is TRBV4-1, with TRBD1 matching over 7 bases. CDR1 MGHRA and CDR2 YSYEKL come from the germline V gene. This CDR3 region has 15 residues. For the CDR3, the DNA is TGCGCTAGCAGCCCGCCGGACAGGCTCTCCCACGAGCAGTACTTC. Its translation: CASSPPDRLSHEQYF.

As regards this clonotype: The junction does not match germline at one end; this may be a read error. The chain recombines TRBV11-2 with TRBJ1-5; weak D call: TRBD1 (6 bases). The CDR3 runs to 17 residues. The V gene's germline CDR1 is SGHAT and CDR2 FQNNGV. DNA for the CDR3: TGTGCCAACAGCTTAGTAGGGGTAACAGGGAGTAATCAGCCCGAGCATTTT. Translating it yields CANSLVGVTGSNQPEHF. The whole variable domain, remainder taken from reference TRBV11-2 and TRBJ1-5, is EAGVAQSPRYKIIEKRQSVAFWCNPISGHATLYWYQQILGQGPKLLIQFQNNGVVDDSQLPKDRFSAERLKGVDSTLKIQPAKLEDSAVYLCANSLVGVTGSNQPEHFGDGTRLSIL.

This clonotype has only one observation. In DNA form, the CDR3 reads TGTGCCATTTCGTGTTCGAAAGGAGGCAAAAACATTCAGTACTTC. Translating it yields CAISCSKGGKNIQYF. The V gene is TRBV7-8, the J gene TRBJ2-4; a possible D gene is TRBD2 (5 bases). The CDR3 spans 15 residues. Germline CDR1 reads SGHVS; CDR2 reads FQNEAQ. V lost 10 bases to trimming and J lost 3 bases, with 19 bases between them.

Note on this clonotype: One end of the junction varies from germline; a read error may be responsible. The V gene is TRBV6-5, the J gene TRBJ2-1, with D unclear. Germline CDR1 reads MNHEY; CDR2 reads SVGAGI. This CDR3 is built from 13 residues. CDR3 region: CASSRVASNERFF. The CDR3 coding sequence is TGTGCTAGCAGTAGAGTAGCCTCCAATGAGCGGTTCTTC.

As for this clonotype: Given a much more abundant clone one base away, this may be a read error. The chain couples TRBV28 to TRBJ2-3, with unresolved D. The CDR3 length is 13 residues. Germline V gene sequence: CDR1 MDHEN, CDR2 SYDVKM. The CDR3 bases are TGTGCCAGCAGTTTAACAGTTCCAGATACGAAGTATTTT. Translation gives CASSLTVPDTKYF. Complete variable domain (other parts from reference TRBV28 and TRBJ2-3): DVKVTQSSRYLVKRTGEKVFLECVQDMDHENMFWYRQDPGLGLRLIYFSYDVKMKEKGDIPEGYSVSREKKERFSLILESASTNQTSMYLCASSLTVPDTKYFGPGTRLTVL.

This clonotype was observed a few times. A much bigger clone sits one base away, suggesting this may be a read error. J is TRBJ1-3 and V is TRBV12-3 or TRBV12-4; tentatively, D is TRBD1 (6 bases). This CDR3 is built from 16 residues. The CDR3 loop is CTSSFGNTGTGNTIYF. The CDR3 DNA is TGTACCAGCAGTTTTGGGAATACAGGGACCGGAAACACCATATATTTT.

Comment on this clonotype: This may arise from a read error, as a much more abundant clone is one base away. The V call is TRBV7-9, the J call TRBJ2-3; the D call may be TRBD1 or TRBD2 (5 bases each). CDR3 length: 11 residues. Germline CDR1 and CDR2: SEHNR and FQNEAQ (reference sequence). Trimming removed 8 bases from V and 7 bases from J, with 10 bases in between. The CDR3 sequence is CASFGAYTQYF. CDR3 coding DNA: TGTGCCAGCTTCGGGGCATATACGCAGTATTTT.

About this clonotype itself: One end of the junction fails to match germline, which may point to a read error. The genes are TRBV29-1 and TRBJ2-6; TRBD1 might be the D (5 bases). CDR3 size: 15 residues. Germline CDR1 reads SQVTM; CDR2 reads ANQGSEA. The CDR3 DNA reads as TGCGGCGTTGGTGGGGCAGACTCTGGGACCAACGTCCTGACTTTC. This translates into CGVGGADSGTNVLTF. Based on the CDR3 plus reference TRBV29-1 and TRBJ2-6, the full variable domain is SAVISQKPSRDICQRGTSLTIQCQVDSQVTMMFWYRQQPGQSLTLIATANQGSEATYESGFVIDKFPISRPNLTFSTLTVSNMSPEDSSIYLCGVGGADSGTNVLTFGAGSRLTVL.

About this clonotype: Since the CDR3 does not end with the conserved phenylalanine or tryptophan, this likely comes from a read error. The chain carries TRBV11-1 and TRBJ2-4; either TRBD1 or TRBD2 may supply D (5 bases each). Germline CDR1 is SGHAT and CDR2 is FQDESV (reference sequence). The CDR3 covers 17 residues. Trimming removed 3 bases at V and 1 base at J, with 16 bases between. The CDR3 here is CASSFPGASGAKNIQYI. The CDR3 bases are TGTGCCAGCAGCTTTCCCGGGGCTAGTGGGGCCAAAAACATTCAGTACATC.

With regard to this clonotype: The conserved closing phenylalanine or tryptophan is absent in this CDR3, likely reflecting a read error. The chain has TRBV11-1 and TRBJ2-3; D gene unclear. The J call may be wrong; the DNA end is better matched by TRBJ1-5. Germline CDR1 SGHAT, CDR2 FQDESV (reference sequence). CDR3 length equals 14 residues. This CDR3 is CASSPKGPFDTQHS. The CDR3 region has the DNA TGTGCCAGCAGCCCTAAGGGCCCATTTGATACGCAGCATTCT.

As to this clonotype: Sequence at one end of the junction differs from germline and may be a read error. The J gene is TRBJ2-1, the V gene TRBV4-1; 11 bases map to TRBD2. The CDR3 is 17 amino acids. Germline V lookup: CDR1 MGHRA, CDR2 YSYEKL. This CDR3 is CASSPTGVAGGHSERFF. Written as DNA, the CDR3 is TGCGCCAGCAGCCCCACAGGGGTAGCGGGAGGGCATAGTGAGCGGTTCTTC.